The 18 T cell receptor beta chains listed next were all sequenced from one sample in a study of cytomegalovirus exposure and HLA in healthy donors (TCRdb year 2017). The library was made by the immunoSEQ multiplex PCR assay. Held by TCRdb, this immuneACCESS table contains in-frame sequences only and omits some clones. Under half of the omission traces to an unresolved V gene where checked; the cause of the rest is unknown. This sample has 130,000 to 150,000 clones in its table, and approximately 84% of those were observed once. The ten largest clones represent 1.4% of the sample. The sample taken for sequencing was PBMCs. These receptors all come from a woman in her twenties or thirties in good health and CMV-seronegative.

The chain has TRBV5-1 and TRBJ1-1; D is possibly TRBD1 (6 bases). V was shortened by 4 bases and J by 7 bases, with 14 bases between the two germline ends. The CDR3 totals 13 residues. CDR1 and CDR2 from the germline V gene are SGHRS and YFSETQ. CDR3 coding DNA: TGCGCCAGCAGCCTCCCGGGCAGGGGTGAAGCTTTCTTT. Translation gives CASSLPGRGEAFF.

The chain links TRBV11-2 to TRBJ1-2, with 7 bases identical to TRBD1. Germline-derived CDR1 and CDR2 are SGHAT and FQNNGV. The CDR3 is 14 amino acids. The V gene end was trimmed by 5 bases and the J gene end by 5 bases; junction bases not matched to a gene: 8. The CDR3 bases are TGTGCCAGCAGCGTATCCGGGACAGATTATGGCTACACCTTC. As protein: CASSVSGTDYGYTF.

CDR3 nucleotide sequence: TGTGCTAGTGGTTCGGGACAGGGATCTGGAAACACCATATATTTT. Protein: CASGSGQGSGNTIYF. The chain is built from TRBV12-5 and TRBJ1-3, with 9 nucleotides matching TRBD1. V lost 4 bases to trimming and J lost 1 base; unmatched junction nucleotides: 2. This CDR3 contains 15 residues. Per germline, CDR1 LGHNT and CDR2 FRNRAP.

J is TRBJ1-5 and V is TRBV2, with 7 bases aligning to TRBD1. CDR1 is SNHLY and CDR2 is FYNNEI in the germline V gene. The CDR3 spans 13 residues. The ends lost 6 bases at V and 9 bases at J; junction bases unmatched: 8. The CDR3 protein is CASSPQGRAPQHF. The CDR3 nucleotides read TGTGCCAGCAGCCCACAGGGGAGAGCGCCCCAGCATTTT.

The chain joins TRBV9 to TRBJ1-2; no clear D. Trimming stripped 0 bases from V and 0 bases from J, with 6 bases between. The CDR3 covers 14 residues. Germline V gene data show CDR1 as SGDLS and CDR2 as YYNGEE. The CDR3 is CASSVGLSNYGYTF. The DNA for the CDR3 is TGTGCCAGCAGCGTAGGGCTGTCTAACTATGGCTACACCTTC.

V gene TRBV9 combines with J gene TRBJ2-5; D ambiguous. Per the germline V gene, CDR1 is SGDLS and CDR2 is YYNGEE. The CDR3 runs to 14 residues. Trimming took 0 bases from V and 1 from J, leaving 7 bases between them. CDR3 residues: CASSVVPSQETQYF. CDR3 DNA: TGTGCCAGCAGCGTAGTTCCCAGCCAAGAGACCCAGTACTTC.

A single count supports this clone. CDR3 in DNA: TGTGCCAGCAGCGTAGTTGGGGGGGCGTACACTGAAGCTTTCTTT. Protein sequence: CASSVVGGAYTEAFF. The genes are TRBV9 and TRBJ1-1, with D possibly matching TRBD1 (6 bases). CDR3 length: 15 amino acids. Germline V gene sequence: CDR1 SGDLS, CDR2 YYNGEE. The V end was cut by 0 bases, the J end by 3 bases, with 12 bases between.

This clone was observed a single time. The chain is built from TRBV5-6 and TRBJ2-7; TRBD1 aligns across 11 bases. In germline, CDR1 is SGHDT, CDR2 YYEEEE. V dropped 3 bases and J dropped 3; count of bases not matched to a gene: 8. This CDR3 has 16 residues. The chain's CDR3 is CASSSYDGTGGYEQYF. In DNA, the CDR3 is TGTGCCAGCAGCTCGTACGATGGGACAGGGGGCTACGAGCAGTACTTC.

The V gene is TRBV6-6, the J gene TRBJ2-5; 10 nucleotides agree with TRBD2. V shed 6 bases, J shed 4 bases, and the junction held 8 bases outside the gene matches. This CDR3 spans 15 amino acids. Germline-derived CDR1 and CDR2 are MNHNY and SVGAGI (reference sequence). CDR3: CASRTTAGGRETQYF. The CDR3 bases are TGTGCCAGCAGAACTACAGCGGGGGGGCGAGAGACCCAGTACTTC.

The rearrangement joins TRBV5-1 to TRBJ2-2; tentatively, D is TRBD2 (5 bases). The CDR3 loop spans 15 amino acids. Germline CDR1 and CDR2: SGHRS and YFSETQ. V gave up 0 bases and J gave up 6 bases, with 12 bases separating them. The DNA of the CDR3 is TGCGCCAGCAGCTTGGTCGGGCTAGCCGCCGGGGAGCTGTTTTTT. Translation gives CASSLVGLAAGELFF.

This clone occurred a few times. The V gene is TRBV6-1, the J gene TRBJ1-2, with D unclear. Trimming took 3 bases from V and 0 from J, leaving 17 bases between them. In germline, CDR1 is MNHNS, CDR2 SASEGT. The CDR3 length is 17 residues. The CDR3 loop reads CASSDLPGGRANYGYTF. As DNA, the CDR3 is TGTGCCAGCAGTGACCTCCCCGGCGGGAGGGCTAACTATGGCTACACCTTC.

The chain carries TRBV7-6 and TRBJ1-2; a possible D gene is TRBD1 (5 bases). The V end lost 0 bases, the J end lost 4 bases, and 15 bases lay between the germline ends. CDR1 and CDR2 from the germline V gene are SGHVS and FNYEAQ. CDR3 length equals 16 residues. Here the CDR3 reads CASSLAKDTSSYGYTF. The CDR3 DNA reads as TGTGCCAGCAGCTTAGCGAAGGACACCTCCTCCTATGGCTACACCTTC.

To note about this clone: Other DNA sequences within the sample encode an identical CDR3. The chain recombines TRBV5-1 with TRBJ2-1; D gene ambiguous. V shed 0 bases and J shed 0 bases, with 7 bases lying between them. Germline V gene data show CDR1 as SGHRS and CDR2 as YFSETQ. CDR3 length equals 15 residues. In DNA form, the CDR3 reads TGCGCCAGCAGCTTGGCCGTGAGCTCCTACAATGAGCAGTTCTTC. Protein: CASSLAVSSYNEQFF.

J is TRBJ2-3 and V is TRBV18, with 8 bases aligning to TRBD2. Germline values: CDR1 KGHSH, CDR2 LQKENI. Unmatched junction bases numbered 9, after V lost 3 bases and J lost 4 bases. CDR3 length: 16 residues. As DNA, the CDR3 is TGTGCCAGCTCACCCGGACTAGCCCAGGCGGCAGATACGCAGTATTTT. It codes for CASSPGLAQAADTQYF.

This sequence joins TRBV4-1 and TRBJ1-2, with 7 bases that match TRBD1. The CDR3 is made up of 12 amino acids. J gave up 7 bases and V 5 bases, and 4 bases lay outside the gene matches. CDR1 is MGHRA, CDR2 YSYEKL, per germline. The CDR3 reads CASSDRVAGYTF. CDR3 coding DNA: TGCGCCAGCAGCGACAGGGTGGCTGGCTACACCTTC.

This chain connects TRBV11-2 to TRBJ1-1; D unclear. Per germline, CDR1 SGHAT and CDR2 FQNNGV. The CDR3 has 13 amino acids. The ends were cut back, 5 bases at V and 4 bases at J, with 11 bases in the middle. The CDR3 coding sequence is TGTGCCAGCAGCAGCAAACGGGGCACTGAAGCTTTCTTT. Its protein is CASSSKRGTEAFF.

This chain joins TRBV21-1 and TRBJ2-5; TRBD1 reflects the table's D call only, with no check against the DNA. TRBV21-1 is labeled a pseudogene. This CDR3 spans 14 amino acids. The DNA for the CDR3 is TGTGCCAGCAGCAAATGGCAGGTCCTAGAGACCCAGTACTTC. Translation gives CASSKWQVLETQYF.

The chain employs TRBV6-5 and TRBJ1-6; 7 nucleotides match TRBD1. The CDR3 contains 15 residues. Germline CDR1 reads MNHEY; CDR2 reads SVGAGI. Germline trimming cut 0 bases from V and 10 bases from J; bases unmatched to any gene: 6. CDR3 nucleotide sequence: TGTGCCAGCAGTTACTCCCGACAGGGAGAGTCACCCCTCCACTTT. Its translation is CASSYSRQGESPLHF.